Reported below is one TCR beta chain. Its target is not known. The data are from a study of regulatory T cells in long-lasting Graves disease. Time point meaning: newly diagnosed GD, antithyroid drugs for less than 3 months. Isolated PBMC RNA provided the starting material for the TCR library. The authors built TCR beta libraries using iRepertoire HTBI primers and Arm-PCR of CDR3 regions. TCRdb re-derived calls from the multiplex PCR reads in MiXCR, one entry per CDR3 protein. The sample shows hundreds of thousands of distinct CDR3 sequences, about 14% of them seen only once. Points from the study as a whole: Peripheral blood, not thyroid tissue, was the sole material studied. Small sample size may have lowered accuracy. Persistent Graves' cases showed lower TCR diversity than newly diagnosed cases.

Source: peripheral blood mononuclear cells (PBMCs), taken at new diagnosis, from a patient treated with antithyroid drugs. This TCR came from a female donor with Graves disease.

CDR3 nucleotide sequence: TGTGCCAGCAGCTTAGAAGCGGGAGGGCGTCCCACCGGGGAGCTGTTTTTT. It is translated as CASSLEAGGRPTGELFF. The genes are TRBV7-2 and TRBJ2-2; 10 positions agree with TRBD2. Germline V gene data show CDR1 as SGHTA and CDR2 as FQGNSA. Trimming at V came to 1 base and at J to 4 bases, leaving 6 bases not matched to a gene. There are 17 residues in the CDR3.